This passage covers 16 T cell receptor beta chains from one sample sequenced in a study of blood T cell repertoires in COVID-19. Profiling relied on immunoSEQ multiplex PCR, and the TCRdb table lists in-frame clones only, not all of them. In the table there are around 86,000 clones, over 80% of which are singletons. Source material: peripheral blood. All receptors come from a woman at least 80 years old with acute or convalescent COVID-19.

This rearrangement joins TRBV7-8 to TRBJ2-7; D is uncertain. This CDR3 has 15 amino acids. Germline V lookup: CDR1 SGHVS, CDR2 FQNEAQ. Trimming stripped 6 bases from V and 3 bases from J, with 18 bases between. This CDR3 reads CASRPPAGSSYEQYF. The DNA for the CDR3 is TGTGCCAGCAGACCTCCGGCCGGTTCTAGCTACGAGCAGTACTTC.

This sequence joins TRBV9 and TRBJ2-6, with 11 bases fitting TRBD2. V shed 1 base, J shed 3 bases, and the junction held 6 bases outside the gene matches. Germline V gives CDR1 SGDLS, CDR2 YYNGEE. The CDR3 contains 18 residues. Written as DNA, the CDR3 is TGTGCCAGCAGCGTACATAGCGGGAGGGCCAATGGGGCCAACGTCCTGACTTTC. Translation: CASSVHSGRANGANVLTF.

This clone was seen more than once but under ten times. This chain links TRBV11-3 with TRBJ2-2; no definite D call. This CDR3 contains 13 residues. The V end lost 1 base, the J end lost 6 bases, and 6 bases lay between the germline ends. Germline loops: CDR1 SGHNT, CDR2 YENEEA. CDR3 region: CASSLAIAGELFF. DNA for the CDR3: TGTGCCAGCAGCTTAGCGATAGCCGGGGAGCTGTTTTTT.

The V and J genes are TRBV5-5 and TRBJ2-1; the D gene is possibly TRBD2 (6 bases). Looked up from germline, CDR1 is SGHKS and CDR2 is YYEKEE (reference sequence). This CDR3 is built from 15 residues. Trimming took off 4 bases at V and 2 bases at J, with 13 bases between the two ends. The CDR3 sequence: CASSVGAGTYNEQFF. CDR3 sequence (DNA): TGTGCCAGCAGCGTTGGCGCGGGGACCTACAATGAGCAGTTCTTC.

The genes are TRBV18 and TRBJ2-6, with TRBD1 identical over 7 bases. The CDR3 extends over 17 amino acids. Trimming removed 3 bases from V and 2 bases from J; junction bases left unmatched: 7. Looked up from germline, CDR1 is KGHSH and CDR2 is LQKENI. The CDR3, as DNA: TGTGCCAGCTCACCTAGACAGGGCCCTCCTGGGGCCAACGTCCTGACTTTC. This codes for CASSPRQGPPGANVLTF.

V is TRBV19 and J is TRBJ2-5; 8 nucleotides align to TRBD1. CDR3 length equals 15 residues. The ends lost 1 base at V and 6 bases at J; junction bases unmatched: 7. Germline-derived CDR1 and CDR2 are LNHDA and SQIVND (reference sequence). CDR3 in amino acids: CASSIADRVEKTQYF. The CDR3 DNA is TGTGCCAGTAGTATAGCGGACAGGGTTGAAAAGACCCAGTACTTC.

The V call is TRBV19, the J call TRBJ1-1; no firm D call. The CDR3 has 13 residues. CDR1 is LNHDA and CDR2 is SQIVND in the germline V gene (reference sequence). Trimming removed 3 bases from V and 4 bases from J, with 9 bases in between. CDR3 in amino acids: CASSIASSTEAFF. CDR3 coding DNA: TGTGCCAGTAGTATTGCGAGTAGCACTGAAGCTTTCTTT. The full variable domain, with the rest looked up from reference TRBV19 and TRBJ1-1, is DGGITQSPKYLFRKEGQNVTLSCEQNLNHDAMYWYRQDPGQGLRLIYYSQIVNDFQKGDIAEGYSVSREKKESFPLTVTSAQKNPTAFYLCASSIASSTEAFFGQGTRLTVV.

The V call is TRBV27, the J call TRBJ2-7; 9 bases map to TRBD1. The V and J ends lost 7 bases and 7 bases, in that order; junction bases with no gene match: 14. This CDR3 region has 15 residues. Germline V gives CDR1 MNHEY, CDR2 SMNVEV (reference sequence). The CDR3 region has the DNA TGTGCCAGCATAAACTCCGGGACAGGGTTTGGAGAGCAGTACTTC. Protein product: CASINSGTGFGEQYF.

The gene calls are TRBV21-1 and TRBJ2-3; the table's D call, TRBD2, has no DNA check behind it. TRBV21-1 represents a pseudogene. The length of the CDR3 is 16 residues. In DNA, the CDR3 is TGTGCCAGCAGCAACTCGACTAGCGGAAGCACAGATACGCAGTATTTT. Its protein product is CASSNSTSGSTDTQYF.

This chain links TRBV5-1 with TRBJ1-2; D perhaps matches TRBD1 (6 bases). The CDR3 runs 12 residues. Trimming stripped 2 bases from V and 9 bases from J, with 11 bases between. Germline-derived CDR1 and CDR2 are SGHRS and YFSETQ. Here the CDR3 reads CASSLQGRSYTF. In nucleotides, the CDR3 is TGCGCCAGCAGCTTACAGGGCAGGAGCTACACCTTC.

The J gene is TRBJ1-1, the V gene TRBV7-8; perhaps TRBD1 as D (5 bases). Looked up from germline, CDR1 is SGHVS and CDR2 is FQNEAQ. Trimming pared 2 bases from V and 7 bases from J, leaving 17 bases between. This CDR3 spans 15 amino acids. The CDR3 here is CASSLLGGREDEAFF. Written as DNA, the CDR3 is TGTGCCAGCAGCTTATTGGGGGGGAGAGAAGATGAAGCTTTCTTT.

The chain couples TRBV27 to TRBJ2-3; TRBD1 matches 7 bases. Germline V gene data show CDR1 as MNHEY and CDR2 as SMNVEV (reference sequence). The CDR3 totals 13 residues. V lost 6 bases, J lost 4 bases, and 4 bases stayed unmatched. The CDR3, as DNA: TGTGCCAGCAGCCCACAGGGGTCAGATACGCAGTATTTT. It translates to CASSPQGSDTQYF.

This clone was seen more than once but under ten times. The CDR3 reads CASSGTGGGRGEQFF. The CDR3 DNA sequence: TGTGCCAGCAGCGGTACGGGAGGCGGGCGGGGTGAGCAGTTCTTC. This chain links TRBV7-6 with TRBJ2-1; 7 positions agree with TRBD2. The J segment lost 9 bases and the V segment lost 5 bases, leaving 13 bases of the junction unmatched. Per the germline V gene, CDR1 is SGHVS and CDR2 is FNYEAQ. The CDR3 has 15 residues.

This clone has more than one count but fewer than ten. The V gene is TRBV12-3 or TRBV12-4, the J gene TRBJ2-5; D perhaps matches TRBD1 (5 bases). Trimming cost V 5 bases and J 5 bases, with 12 bases left between them. This CDR3 is 13 amino acids long. CDR3 sequence (DNA): TGTGCCAGCAGTCCAGACAGATGGGAGACCCAGTACTTC. Its protein product is CASSPDRWETQYF.

This rearrangement joins TRBV18 to TRBJ1-4; D call uncertain. Per germline, CDR1 KGHSH and CDR2 LQKENI. The V gene lost 1 base and the J gene lost 0 bases, with 3 bases spanning the gap. This CDR3 has 14 amino acids. CDR3 sequence (DNA): TGTGCCAGCTCACCACGAGCAACTAATGAAAAACTGTTTTTT. Protein product: CASSPRATNEKLFF.

This clone was detected only a few times. The chain couples TRBV11-3 to TRBJ2-3, with 12 bases identical to TRBD1. The germline gives CDR1 SGHNT, CDR2 YENEEA. Trimming removed 5 bases from V and 5 bases from J; junction bases left unmatched: 5. This CDR3 spans 15 amino acids. DNA of the CDR3: TGTGCCAGCAGCCCGGGACAGGGGGCGGGAGATACGCAGTATTTT. Translating gives CASSPGQGAGDTQYF.